Presented here are 19 T cell receptor beta chains from one specimen sequenced in a study of blood T cell repertoires in COVID-19. Method: immunoSEQ multiplex PCR; TCRdb's copy keeps in-frame clones and lacks some. The sample has about 42,000 clones; 70% to 80% are singletons. The sequenced sample was peripheral blood. These receptors came from a woman in her sixties or seventies with acute or convalescent COVID-19.

The chain has TRBV7-3 and TRBJ2-2; 15 bases map to TRBD2. CDR3 length equals 19 residues. Trimming cost V 4 bases and J 1 base; bases outside gene matches: 7. Per germline, CDR1 SGHTA and CDR2 FQGTGA. The CDR3 protein is CASSSRGLAGGMNTGELFF. The CDR3 bases are TGTGCCAGCAGCTCCCGCGGACTAGCGGGGGGGATGAACACCGGGGAGCTGTTTTTT.

The J gene is TRBJ2-3, the V gene TRBV2; 8 bases line up with TRBD1. CDR1 and CDR2 from the germline V gene are SNHLY and FYNNEI. The CDR3 runs 16 residues. V trimming: 6 bases; J trimming: 6 bases; junction bases outside the gene matches: 14. The CDR3 coding sequence is TGTGCCAGCAGATCGGAAGCGTACAGGGGGTCCGATACGCAGTATTTT. Protein sequence: CASRSEAYRGSDTQYF. Drawing the rest from reference TRBV2 and TRBJ2-3, the complete variable domain is EPEVTQTPSHQVTQMGQEVILRCVPISNHLYFYWYRQILGQKVEFLVSFYNNEISEKSEIFDDQFSVERPDGSNFTLKIRSTKLEDSAMYFCASRSEAYRGSDTQYFGPGTRLTVL.

This sequence joins TRBV30 and TRBJ1-4; 8 bases are shared with TRBD1. Trimming took 4 bases from V and 7 from J; bases not matched to a gene: 5. The CDR3 has 13 residues. Germline CDR1 GTSNPN, CDR2 SVGIG (reference sequence). The CDR3 protein is CAWTDRGSEKLFF. DNA for the CDR3: TGTGCCTGGACTGACAGGGGAAGTGAAAAACTGTTTTTT. The full variable domain, in which reference TRBV30 and TRBJ1-4 provide the parts outside the CDR3, is SQTIHQWPATLVQPVGSPLSLECTVEGTSNPNLYWYRQAAGRGLQLLFYSVGIGQISSEVPQNLSASRPQDRQFILSSKKLLLSDSGFYLCAWTDRGSEKLFFGSGTQLSVL.

The chain recombines TRBV15 with TRBJ2-2; weak D call: TRBD1 (6 bases). The V and J ends lost 2 bases and 2 bases respectively, with 9 bases between them. The CDR3 has 15 residues. The germline V gene has CDR1 LNHNV and CDR2 YYDKDF (reference sequence). The CDR3 loop reads CATSRNRDNTGELFF. In nucleotides, the CDR3 is TGTGCCACCAGCAGAAACAGGGACAACACCGGGGAGCTGTTTTTT.

The chain recombines TRBV27 with TRBJ2-1; 7 bases map to TRBD2. The CDR3 is 14 residues long. CDR1 and CDR2 (germline): MNHEY, SMNVEV (reference sequence). V was clipped by 6 bases and J by 7 bases; unmatched bases: 9. The CDR3 loop reads CASRPTSPQNEQFF. The CDR3 DNA reads TGTGCCAGCAGGCCGACTAGCCCACAGAATGAGCAGTTCTTC.

V is TRBV5-8 and J is TRBJ1-1; TRBD1 might be the D (6 bases). V lost 3 bases and J 8 bases, leaving 11 bases between the germline ends. Germline loops: CDR1 SGHTS, CDR2 YDEGEE. This CDR3 comprises 12 residues. The CDR3 is CASSSTGREAFF. In DNA, the CDR3 is TGTGCCAGCAGCTCAACAGGGCGGGAAGCTTTCTTT.

This chain joins TRBV6-2 or TRBV6-3 and TRBJ1-6; no reliable D call. The CDR3 runs to 14 residues. Per the germline V gene, CDR1 is MNHEY and CDR2 is SVGEGT. V was shortened by 2 bases and J by 13 bases, with 15 bases between the two germline ends. For the CDR3, the DNA is TGTGCCAGCAGTTACCGTGGGGAGCAGACGCCCCTCCACTTT. It specifies CASSYRGEQTPLHF.

This chain joins TRBV9 and TRBJ1-3; TRBD1 agrees at 7 bases. Germline CDR1 is SGDLS and CDR2 is YYNGEE. With V trimmed by 4 bases and J by 4 bases, 8 bases remained unmatched. The CDR3 totals 15 residues. The chain's CDR3 is CASSPLGQPGNTIYF. DNA of the CDR3: TGTGCCAGCAGCCCCCTGGGACAGCCAGGAAACACCATATATTTT.

The gene calls are TRBV10-3 and TRBJ1-2; D not certain. The V gene lost 4 bases and the J gene lost 8 bases, with 11 bases spanning the gap. CDR3 length: 12 amino acids. Germline CDR1 reads ENHRY; CDR2 reads SYGVKD. CDR3 nucleotide sequence: TGTGCCATCAGTGGGTCAGCGGGGGGCTACACCTTC. This codes for CAISGSAGGYTF.

This chain connects TRBV28 to TRBJ1-2; 11 nucleotides align to TRBD1. Germline CDR1 is MDHEN and CDR2 is SYDVKM. V lost 4 bases, J lost 7 bases, and 5 bases stayed unmatched. The CDR3 is made up of 14 amino acids. The CDR3 DNA follows: TGTGCCAGCAGTTGGGACAGGGGGACGGGTGGCTACACCTTC. Protein product: CASSWDRGTGGYTF.

The V and J genes are TRBV4-2 and TRBJ1-4; D gene uncertain. Germline V CDR1 and CDR2: LGHNA, YNFKEQ. V dropped 1 base and J dropped 5 bases, with 11 bases sitting between them. The CDR3 covers 15 residues. The CDR3 is CASSQGPVINEKLFF. The CDR3 DNA reads TGTGCCAGCAGCCAAGGTCCGGTAATAAATGAAAAACTGTTTTTT.

The chain employs TRBV7-9 and TRBJ2-3; the D gene is possibly TRBD1 (6 bases). Germline V gives CDR1 SEHNR, CDR2 FQNEAQ (reference sequence). The CDR3 extends over 15 amino acids. The V end lost 4 bases, the J end lost 0 bases, and 11 bases lay between the germline ends. The CDR3 bases are TGTGCCAGCAGCTCTCTGGGACACAGCACAGATACGCAGTATTTT. It is translated as CASSSLGHSTDTQYF.

The V gene is TRBV4-2, the J gene TRBJ1-5; D possibly corresponds to TRBD1 (5 bases). V dropped 0 bases and J dropped 6 bases, with 9 bases sitting between them. Germline V gives CDR1 LGHNA, CDR2 YNFKEQ. The CDR3 extends over 14 amino acids. The CDR3 region is CASSQDRVGQPQHF. The CDR3 bases are TGTGCCAGCAGCCAAGACAGGGTGGGTCAGCCCCAGCATTTT.

V gene TRBV5-6 combines with J gene TRBJ1-1; unclear D gene. CDR3 length: 13 residues. Germline V gene sequence: CDR1 SGHDT, CDR2 YYEEEE. The V end lost 0 bases, the J end lost 1 base, and 4 bases lay between the germline ends. CDR3 sequence: CASSLDRNTEAFF. The CDR3 region has the DNA TGTGCCAGCAGCTTGGACAGGAACACTGAAGCTTTCTTT.

The V and J genes are TRBV29-1 and TRBJ1-2; no clear D. The CDR3 loop spans 14 amino acids. Germline V gene lookup returns CDR1 SQVTM and CDR2 ANQGSEA. V lost 3 bases to trimming and J lost 4 bases, with 15 bases between them. CDR3 sequence (DNA): TGCAGCGTTGAGGTTCATGGAGGCAGCTATGGCTACACCTTC. It specifies CSVEVHGGSYGYTF.

This clone occurred once. The gene calls are TRBV5-1 and TRBJ1-6, with 8 bases lining up with TRBD1. CDR3 length: 15 amino acids. Germline CDR1 SGHRS, CDR2 YFSETQ. With V trimmed by 4 bases and J by 7 bases, 7 bases remained unmatched. DNA for the CDR3: TGCGCCAGCAGCCCCAGACAGGGGAAGAATTCACCCCTCCACTTT. It translates to CASSPRQGKNSPLHF.

The chain joins TRBV2 to TRBJ2-5; 7 positions match TRBD1. The V and J ends lost 3 bases and 4 bases, in that order; junction bases with no gene match: 2. Germline lookup yields CDR1 SNHLY and CDR2 FYNNEI. The CDR3 is made up of 13 amino acids. This CDR3 is CASSDRGRETQYF. DNA of the CDR3: TGTGCCAGCAGTGACAGGGGGAGAGAGACCCAGTACTTC. The full variable domain, in which reference TRBV2 and TRBJ2-5 provide the parts outside the CDR3, is EPEVTQTPSHQVTQMGQEVILRCVPISNHLYFYWYRQILGQKVEFLVSFYNNEISEKSEIFDDQFSVERPDGSNFTLKIRSTKLEDSAMYFCASSDRGRETQYFGPGTRLLVL.

CDR3 nucleotides: TGTGCCAGTAGTATGGACTCCCAAGGGAATCAGCCCCAGCATTTT. Its protein product is CASSMDSQGNQPQHF. V and J are TRBV19 and TRBJ1-5; no firm D call. V gave up 3 bases and J gave up 4 bases, with 13 bases separating them. The CDR3 extends over 15 amino acids. Germline-derived CDR1 and CDR2 are LNHDA and SQIVND (reference sequence).

This chain joins TRBV14 and TRBJ1-1, with D perhaps TRBD1 (6 bases). The CDR3 extends over 15 amino acids. Trimming removed 1 base at V and 3 bases at J, with 12 bases between. Per germline, CDR1 SGHDN and CDR2 FVKESK. The CDR3 here is CASSQAVRGYTEAFF. In DNA form, the CDR3 reads TGTGCCAGCAGCCAAGCTGTCAGGGGTTACACTGAAGCTTTCTTT.